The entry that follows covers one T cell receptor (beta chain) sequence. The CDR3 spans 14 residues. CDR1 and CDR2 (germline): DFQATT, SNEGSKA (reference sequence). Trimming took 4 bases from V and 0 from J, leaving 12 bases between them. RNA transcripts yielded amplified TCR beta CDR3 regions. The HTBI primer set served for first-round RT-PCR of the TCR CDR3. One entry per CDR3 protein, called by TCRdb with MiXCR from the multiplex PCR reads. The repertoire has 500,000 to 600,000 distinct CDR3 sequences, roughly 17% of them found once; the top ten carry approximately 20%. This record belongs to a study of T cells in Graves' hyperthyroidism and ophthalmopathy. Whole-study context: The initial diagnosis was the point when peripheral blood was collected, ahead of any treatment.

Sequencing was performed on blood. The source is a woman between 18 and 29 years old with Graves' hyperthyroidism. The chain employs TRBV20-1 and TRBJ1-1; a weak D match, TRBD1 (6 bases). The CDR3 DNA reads TGCAGTGCTAAACCGGGACACCTGAACACTGAAGCTTTCTTT. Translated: CSAKPGHLNTEAFF.